This section outlines one T cell receptor beta chain sequence together with its context. Its antigen is currently unknown. The data derive from a study of T-cell reconstitution after alpha-beta-depleted transplantation in children. Notes on the study in general: T-cell counts and diversity at one year following transplant were attributed mainly to newly produced T cells. Reportedly, alpha-beta T cells present about two months post-transplant originated from several hundred expanded clones of graft origin.

CDR1 and CDR2 (germline): SGHRS, YFSETQ. The CDR3 is made up of 15 amino acids. Trimming removed 4 bases at V and 1 base at J, with 13 bases between. Molecular barcoding with unique molecular identifiers was used for the TCRbeta library. TCRdb re-derived calls from the PCR reads in MiXCR, one entry per CDR3 protein. The table shows fewer than 550,000 distinct CDR3 sequences, with approximately 10% occurring only once. The specimen was PBMCs, mostly from graft donor cells, collected 180 days after TCRalphabeta/CD19-depleted stem cell transplant. The TCR sequence derives from a female patient aged 2-15 years who had a stem cell transplant for aplastic anemia, so the T cells may come from the graft donor. This chain connects TRBV5-1 to TRBJ2-3; D unclear. Here the CDR3 reads CASSPRPPRTDTQYF. The DNA for the CDR3 is TGCGCCAGCAGCCCGCGACCACCCCGCACAGATACGCAGTATTTT.